The text below deals with one T cell receptor beta chain. The data derive from a study of blood T cell repertoires in COVID-19. Study overall: Specimens from acute and convalescent COVID-19 originated in the United States, Italy and Spain. Sources were T cells, B-cell-depleted T cells, or PBMCs; the material itself was cDNA or gDNA.

The CDR3 spans 19 residues. The V and J ends lost 7 bases and 0 bases respectively, with 27 bases between them. Looked up from germline, CDR1 is SGHNT and CDR2 is YENEEA. Methods used by the authors: Using reference gene primer amplification, nucleated cell counts were estimated. Produced via immunoSEQ multiplex PCR; TCRdb's table is partial and in-frame only. V and J calls and clone size are those listed in that table; D and trimming were worked out from the DNA. The data show about 140,000 clones, 75% to 85% seen once. The sequence was obtained from an elderly woman with active or convalescent COVID-19. The rearrangement uses TRBV11-3 and TRBJ1-2; D call uncertain. Sequenced: peripheral blood. CDR3 sequence reads: CASILLCGAGGEPNYGYTF. The DNA for the CDR3 is TGTGCCAGCATCCTACTATGTGGTGCGGGCGGGGAACCTAACTATGGCTACACCTTC.